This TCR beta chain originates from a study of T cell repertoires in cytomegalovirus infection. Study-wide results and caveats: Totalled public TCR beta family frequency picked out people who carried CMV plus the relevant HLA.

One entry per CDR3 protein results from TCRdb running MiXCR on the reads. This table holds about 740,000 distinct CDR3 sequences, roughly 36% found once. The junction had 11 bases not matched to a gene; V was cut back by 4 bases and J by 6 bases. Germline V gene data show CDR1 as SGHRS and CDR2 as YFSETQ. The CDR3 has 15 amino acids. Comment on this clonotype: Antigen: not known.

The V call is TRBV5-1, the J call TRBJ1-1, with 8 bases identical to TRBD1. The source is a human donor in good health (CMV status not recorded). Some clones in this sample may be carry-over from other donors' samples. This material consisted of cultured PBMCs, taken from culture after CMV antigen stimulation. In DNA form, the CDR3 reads TGCGCCAGCAGCCTTCGGACAGGGAAAGACGCTGAAGCTTTCTTT. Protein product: CASSLRTGKDAEAFF. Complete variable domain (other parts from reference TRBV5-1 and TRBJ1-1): KAGVTQTPRYLIKTRGQQVTLSCSPISGHRSVSWYQQTPGQGLQFLFEYFSETQRNKGNFPGRFSGRQFSNSRSEMNVSTLELGDSALYLCASSLRTGKDAEAFFGQGTRLTVV.